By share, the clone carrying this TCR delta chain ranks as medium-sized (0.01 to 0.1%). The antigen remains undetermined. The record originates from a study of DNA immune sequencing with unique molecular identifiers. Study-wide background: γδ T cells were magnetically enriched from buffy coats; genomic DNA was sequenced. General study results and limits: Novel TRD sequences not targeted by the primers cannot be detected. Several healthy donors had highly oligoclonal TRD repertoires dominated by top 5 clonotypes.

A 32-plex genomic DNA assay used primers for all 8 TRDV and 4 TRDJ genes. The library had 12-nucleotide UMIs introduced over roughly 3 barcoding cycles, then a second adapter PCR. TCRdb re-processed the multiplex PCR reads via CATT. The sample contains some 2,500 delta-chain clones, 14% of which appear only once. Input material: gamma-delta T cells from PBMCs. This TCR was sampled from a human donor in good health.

The CDR3 loop is CACDLLVLGDTRSDKLIF. CDR3 bases: TGTGCCTGTGACCTCCTAGTACTGGGGGATACGCGGTCCGATAAACTCATCTTT. The chain carries TRDV2 and TRDJ1; 13 nucleotides match TRDD3. CDR1 and CDR2 (germline): GEAIGNYY, EKD. The V segment lost 3 bases and the J segment 3 bases; nucleotides outside the gene matches: 12. The CDR3 is 18 residues long.